The clone carrying this T cell receptor (beta chain) was seen a few times. Per the original data handling: From reference gene primer amplification, estimates of nucleated cell counts were derived. The assay was immunoSEQ multiplex PCR, and TCRdb's table has in-frame clones only and misses some. That table is the source of V, J and clone size, and D and trimming were worked out from the DNA. The sample shows 200,000 or so clones, more than 80% of them seen only once. The CDR3 runs 16 residues. Germline-derived CDR1 and CDR2 are SGHTA and FQGNSA. V shed 6 bases, J shed 0 bases, and the junction held 5 bases outside the gene matches. This entry belongs to a study of blood T cell repertoires in COVID-19. Study at large: Some COVID-19 samples were acute and others convalescent; all came from the United States, Italy and Spain. From T cells, B-cell-depleted T cells, or PBMCs came the material, which was cDNA or gDNA.

The receptor's source is a woman of 80 years or more with acute or convalescent COVID-19. The rearrangement uses TRBV7-2 and TRBJ2-3; 11 bases are a match to TRBD2. Material for sequencing was peripheral blood. The CDR3 here is CASRWTSGPSTDTQYF. CDR3 sequence (DNA): TGTGCCAGCAGATGGACTAGCGGGCCTAGCACAGATACGCAGTATTTT.